These T cell receptor beta chains were read from a single sample in a study of blood T cell repertoires in COVID-19. Repertoires were generated with immunoSEQ multiplex PCR, while TCRdb's copy carries only in-frame clones and drops some. The sample has tens of thousands of clones, around 90% seen once. The specimen sequenced was peripheral blood. These receptors were collected from a woman at least 80 years old with COVID-19, enrolled during active disease. Each CDR3 is given with its conserved first and last residue. The D gene is left open where the match is weak. Expanded clones get a size class; other rows say once, few or many, or leave the size out.

cdr3_aa: CASSMYGSRWAGDGAGELFF
cdr3_nt: TGTGCCAGTAGTATGTACGGTTCCCGGTGGGCGGGGGACGGTGCCGGGGAGCTGTTTTTT
clone_size: -
d_call: TRBD2
v_call: TRBV19
j_call: TRBJ2-2

cdr3_aa: CASHRTGGNTEAFF
cdr3_nt: TGTGCCAGCCATCGGACAGGGGGCAACACTGAAGCTTTCTTT
clone_size: -
d_call: TRBD1
v_call: TRBV27
j_call: TRBJ1-1

cdr3_aa: CASSLDLGRNTGELFF
cdr3_nt: TGTGCCAGCAGCTTGGATTTGGGGCGGAACACCGGGGAGCTGTTTTTT
clone_size: once
d_call: -
v_call: TRBV5-6
j_call: TRBJ2-2

cdr3_aa: CASSLGTGPETQYF
cdr3_nt: TGTGCCAGCAGCTTAGGGACAGGGCCAGAGACCCAGTACTTC
clone_size: -
d_call: TRBD1
v_call: TRBV7-9
j_call: TRBJ2-5

cdr3_aa: CASSIGTGGGQPQHF
cdr3_nt: TGTGCCAGTAGTATAGGTACAGGGGGCGGTCAGCCCCAGCATTTT
clone_size: few
d_call: TRBD1
v_call: TRBV19
j_call: TRBJ1-5

cdr3_aa: CASSQESYEQYF
cdr3_nt: TGTGCCAGCAGCCAAGAGAGCTACGAGCAGTACTTC
clone_size: -
d_call: -
v_call: TRBV3-1/TRBV3-2
j_call: TRBJ2-7

cdr3_aa: CASSSQGSLNEKLFF
cdr3_nt: TGTGCCAGCAGCTCACAGGGGAGCCTTAATGAAAAACTGTTTTTT
clone_size: -
d_call: TRBD1
v_call: TRBV7-2
j_call: TRBJ1-4

cdr3_aa: CASSQGQGQGNGYTF
cdr3_nt: TGTGCCAGCAGCCAAGGGCAGGGCCAAGGGAACGGCTACACCTTC
clone_size: -
d_call: -
v_call: TRBV3-1/TRBV3-2
j_call: TRBJ1-2

cdr3_aa: CAWTLLGPGTGELFF
cdr3_nt: TGTGCCTGGACCCTTCTGGGCCCAGGGACCGGGGAGCTGTTTTTT
clone_size: -
d_call: -
v_call: TRBV30
j_call: TRBJ2-2

cdr3_aa: CASSINRGYSNQPQHF
cdr3_nt: TGTGCCAGTAGTATAAATCGAGGGTATAGCAATCAGCCCCAGCATTTT
clone_size: -
d_call: -
v_call: TRBV19
j_call: TRBJ1-5

cdr3_aa: CASSPISGGITYEQYF
cdr3_nt: TGTGCCAGCTCACCAATTAGCGGGGGGATAACCTACGAGCAGTACTTC
clone_size: few
d_call: TRBD2
v_call: TRBV18
j_call: TRBJ2-7

cdr3_aa: CATSDPTGTGPLAKNIQYF
cdr3_nt: TGTGCCACCAGTGATCCAACGGGGACAGGGCCACTAGCCAAAAACATTCAGTACTTC
clone_size: -
d_call: TRBD1
v_call: TRBV24-1
j_call: TRBJ2-4

cdr3_aa: CASSQEFRQTHRNEQFF
cdr3_nt: TGCGCCAGCAGCCAAGAATTCCGACAGACGCACCGCAATGAGCAGTTCTTC
clone_size: -
d_call: -
v_call: TRBV4-1
j_call: TRBJ2-1

cdr3_aa: CASGKLTYNEQFF
cdr3_nt: TGTGCCAGCGGTAAACTGACCTACAATGAGCAGTTCTTC
clone_size: -
d_call: -
v_call: TRBV19
j_call: TRBJ2-1

cdr3_aa: CATSRDRQGAGTLTYEQYF
cdr3_nt: TGTGCCACCAGCAGAGATCGGCAGGGAGCCGGGACTCTAACCTACGAGCAGTACTTC
clone_size: -
d_call: -
v_call: TRBV15
j_call: TRBJ2-7

cdr3_aa: CASSLTSGGALWNEQFF
cdr3_nt: TGCGCCAGCAGCTTGACTAGCGGGGGGGCCCTCTGGAATGAGCAGTTCTTC
clone_size: -
d_call: TRBD2
v_call: TRBV5-1
j_call: TRBJ2-1

cdr3_aa: CASSLPTTRWGLGMETQYF
cdr3_nt: TGTGCCAGCAGTCTTCCGACCACTAGGTGGGGTTTGGGAATGGAGACCCAGTACTTC
clone_size: -
d_call: -
v_call: TRBV28
j_call: TRBJ2-5

cdr3_aa: CASSQGQGAFGYTF
cdr3_nt: TGTGCCAGCAGCCAAGGACAGGGGGCTTTTGGCTACACCTTC
clone_size: -
d_call: TRBD1
v_call: TRBV3-1/TRBV3-2
j_call: TRBJ1-2

cdr3_aa: CASSEQANYGYTF
cdr3_nt: TGTGCCAGCAGCGAGCAGGCTAACTATGGCTACACCTTC
clone_size: -
d_call: -
v_call: TRBV7-2
j_call: TRBJ1-2

cdr3_aa: CARSLAGQTKEWSNQPQHF
cdr3_nt: TGTGCCAGAAGCTTGGCGGGACAGACCAAAGAGTGGAGCAATCAGCCCCAGCATTTT
clone_size: -
d_call: TRBD1
v_call: TRBV5-3
j_call: TRBJ1-5

cdr3_aa: CASSQEGGLTYNSPLHF
cdr3_nt: TGCGCCAGCAGCCAAGAAGGGGGCTTGACCTATAATTCACCCCTCCACTTT
clone_size: -
d_call: TRBD1
v_call: TRBV4-1
j_call: TRBJ1-6

cdr3_aa: CASSLWGGSDTEAFF
cdr3_nt: TGTGCCAGCAGTCTCTGGGGGGGTTCGGACACTGAAGCTTTCTTT
clone_size: -
d_call: -
v_call: TRBV3-1/TRBV3-2
j_call: TRBJ1-1

cdr3_aa: CASSKLSGGYGYTF
cdr3_nt: TGTGCCAGCAGTAAACTATCAGGGGGCTATGGCTACACCTTC
clone_size: -
d_call: TRBD1
v_call: TRBV25-1
j_call: TRBJ1-2

cdr3_aa: CASWLGQGYTDTQYF
cdr3_nt: TGCGCCAGCTGGCTAGGACAGGGGTATACAGATACGCAGTATTTT
clone_size: -
d_call: TRBD1
v_call: TRBV5-1
j_call: TRBJ2-3

cdr3_aa: CASSPLARGVTGELFF
cdr3_nt: TGTGCCAGCAGCCCACTGGCGCGGGGGGTCACCGGGGAGCTGTTTTTT
clone_size: -
d_call: TRBD2
v_call: TRBV11-2
j_call: TRBJ2-2

cdr3_aa: CASSQEGGGSNQPQHF
cdr3_nt: TGTGCCAGCAGCCAGGAGGGAGGGGGAAGCAATCAGCCCCAGCATTTT
clone_size: -
d_call: -
v_call: TRBV4-2
j_call: TRBJ1-5

cdr3_aa: CASSYDAGGINEQFF
cdr3_nt: TGTGCCAGCAGTTACGATGCGGGGGGGATCAATGAGCAGTTCTTC
clone_size: -
d_call: TRBD2
v_call: TRBV6-6
j_call: TRBJ2-1

cdr3_aa: CASSMRVAGGNQPQHF
cdr3_nt: TGTGCCAGTAGTATGCGTGTGGCAGGGGGGAATCAGCCCCAGCATTTT
clone_size: -
d_call: TRBD1
v_call: TRBV19
j_call: TRBJ1-5

cdr3_aa: CASSLGQGPSTDTQYF
cdr3_nt: TGTGCCAGCAGCTTAGGCCAGGGCCCTAGCACAGATACGCAGTATTTT
clone_size: -
d_call: -
v_call: TRBV7-2
j_call: TRBJ2-3

cdr3_aa: CASSPVASAEGQYF
cdr3_nt: TGTGCCAGCTCACCAGTCGCGTCGGCGGAAGGGCAGTACTTC
clone_size: -
d_call: -
v_call: TRBV18
j_call: TRBJ2-7

cdr3_aa: CASSEQGYEQYF
cdr3_nt: TGTGCCAGCAGTGAACAGGGTTACGAGCAGTACTTC
clone_size: -
d_call: -
v_call: TRBV2
j_call: TRBJ2-7

cdr3_aa: CASSEAKGEYGYTF
cdr3_nt: TGTGCCAGCAGTGAAGCGAAGGGGGAGTATGGCTACACCTTC
clone_size: -
d_call: -
v_call: TRBV6-1
j_call: TRBJ1-2

cdr3_aa: CASSVRRGLTEAFF
cdr3_nt: TGCGCCAGCAGCGTTCGCCGGGGATTGACTGAAGCTTTCTTT
clone_size: -
d_call: -
v_call: TRBV4-1
j_call: TRBJ1-1

cdr3_aa: CASSLGISGNTIYF
cdr3_nt: TGTGCCAGCAGCTTAGGTATCTCTGGAAACACCATATATTTT
clone_size: -
d_call: -
v_call: TRBV11-2
j_call: TRBJ1-3

cdr3_aa: CASSLGRGWDTGELFF
cdr3_nt: TGTGCCAGCAGTTTAGGACGGGGGTGGGACACCGGGGAGCTGTTTTTT
clone_size: -
d_call: -
v_call: TRBV27
j_call: TRBJ2-2

cdr3_aa: CASNRLGGRANEKLFF
cdr3_nt: TGTGCCAGTAACCGCTTAGGCGGGAGGGCTAATGAAAAACTGTTTTTT
clone_size: -
d_call: -
v_call: TRBV19
j_call: TRBJ1-4

cdr3_aa: CASSPHSTDTQYF
cdr3_nt: TGTGCCAGCAGCCCCCATAGCACAGATACGCAGTATTTT
clone_size: -
d_call: -
v_call: TRBV7-8
j_call: TRBJ2-3

cdr3_aa: CASSLNRGPYEQYF
cdr3_nt: TGCGCCAGCAGCCTGAACAGGGGGCCTTACGAGCAGTACTTC
clone_size: -
d_call: TRBD1
v_call: TRBV4-1
j_call: TRBJ2-7

cdr3_aa: CASSSLDSYNSPLHF
cdr3_nt: TGTGCCAGCAGCTCGTTAGACAGCTATAATTCACCCCTCCACTTT
clone_size: -
d_call: -
v_call: TRBV5-4
j_call: TRBJ1-6